This section outlines one TCR beta chain sequence together with its context. What it binds is unknown. Ophthalmopathy cases scored 3 or more on the Clinical Activity Score and 4 or more on NOSPECS grade, with duration below 3 months. Clinical symptoms, serum thyroxine, TRAb, thyroid ultrasound and orbital computed tomography established diagnosis. RNA transcripts gave rise to amplified TCR beta CDR3 regions. A set of HTBI primers served as the primers for a first-round RT-PCR of the TCR CDR3. TCRdb processed the multiplex PCR reads anew with MiXCR; each CDR3 protein has one entry. The sample consists of 300,000 to 450,000 distinct CDR3 sequences, roughly 18% of them appearing once. The data were obtained in a study of T cells in Graves' hyperthyroidism and ophthalmopathy. Study summary: Peripheral blood collection took place at initial diagnosis, before any treatment. Findings and caveats of the study: Most clonotypes that expanded in the thyroid above 0.001 also showed up in blood.

CDR3 length equals 13 residues. V lost 6 bases to trimming and J lost 7 bases; unmatched junction nucleotides: 9. CDR1 is SNHLY and CDR2 is FYNNEI in the germline V gene. The sample comprised blood. V is TRBV2 and J is TRBJ2-7, with 7 bases fitting TRBD2. This TCR derives from a woman aged 40 to 50 with Graves' ophthalmopathy. The CDR3 reads CASRREGMGEQYF. Written as DNA, the CDR3 is TGTGCCAGCAGAAGGGAGGGTATGGGGGAGCAGTACTTC.